The 10 T cell receptor beta chains below were found in one sample sequenced in a study of blood T cells in healthy people across ages. A sample-barcoded 5' primer and a J-beta primer mix were used in a second PCR of about 6 to 12 cycles. TCRdb fed the 5' RACE reads into MiXCR, producing one record per CDR3 protein. The sample lists about 1,000,000 distinct CDR3 sequences, under 55% occurring once. Sequencing used blood. These receptors all stem from a woman aged 55-69 years in good health.

This chain joins TRBV2 and TRBJ2-1; D gene ambiguous. Judging by the DNA end, TRBJ2-7 fits better; the J call may be wrong. In germline, CDR1 is SNHLY, CDR2 FYNNEI. The CDR3 spans 15 residues. CDR3 region: CASSEKKHSYNEQYF. DNA of the CDR3: TGTGCCAGCAGTGAGAAGAAGCATTCCTACAATGAGCAGTACTTC.

This sequence joins TRBV7-9 and TRBJ2-1; D may be TRBD2 (5 bases). Trimming cost V 6 bases and J 0 bases, with 18 bases left between them. Germline loops: CDR1 SEHNR, CDR2 FQNEAQ (reference sequence). The CDR3 contains 17 residues. The CDR3, as DNA: TGTGCCAGCAGTCAAACCGCGGGTGGTTTCTCCTACAATGAGCAGTTCTTC. Protein: CASSQTAGGFSYNEQFF.

The CDR3 sequence: CASSLQEGVNEQYF. The CDR3 bases are TGTGCCAGCAGCCTCCAGGAAGGGGTGAACGAGCAGTACTTC. The chain carries TRBV27 and TRBJ2-5; weak D call: TRBD1 (5 bases). The DNA end lines up better with TRBJ2-7; the J call may be wrong. Germline assignment: CDR1 MNHEY and CDR2 SMNVEV (reference sequence). The CDR3 consists of 14 residues.

This clonotype was detected only a few times. The J gene is TRBJ2-1, the V gene TRBV29-1, with D possibly matching TRBD1 (6 bases). CDR3 length equals 15 residues. V gave up 7 bases and J gave up 2 bases, with 18 bases separating them. Germline V gives CDR1 SQVTM, CDR2 ANQGSEA. The DNA for the CDR3 is TGCAGCGGGTTAGGACAGTTTATGGCCTACAATGAGCAGTTCTTC. Translation: CSGLGQFMAYNEQFF.

This clonotype was detected only a few times. The V gene is TRBV6-5, the J gene TRBJ2-1, with D maybe TRBD2 (5 bases). The germline CDR1 and CDR2 sequences are MNHEY and SVGAGI. The V end lost 1 base, the J end lost 0 bases, and 13 bases lay between the germline ends. The CDR3 sequence is 17 residues long. The CDR3 is CASSYLPPAGSYNEQFF. DNA for the CDR3: TGTGCCAGCAGTTACTTACCACCCGCGGGCTCCTACAATGAGCAGTTCTTC.

At least ten counts were recorded for this clonotype. The chain couples TRBV25-1 to TRBJ2-5; the match to TRBD1 covers 8 bases. The CDR3 consists of 15 residues. V shed 4 bases, J shed 0 bases, and the junction held 4 bases outside the gene matches. Germline CDR1 MGHDK, CDR2 SYGVNS. Here the CDR3 reads CASSADRGHQETQYF. Here the CDR3 DNA reads TGTGCCAGCAGTGCCGACAGGGGTCACCAAGAGACCCAGTACTTC.

This clonotype was seen repeatedly, ten times or more. J is TRBJ2-6 and V is TRBV29-1, with D perhaps TRBD1 (6 bases). Per germline, CDR1 SQVTM and CDR2 ANQGSEA. The CDR3 is 15 residues long. Trimming removed 4 bases from V and 0 bases from J, with 10 bases in between. DNA for the CDR3: TGCAGCGTTGTGGACAGCAACTCTGGGGCCAACGTCCTGACTTTC. Amino acids: CSVVDSNSGANVLTF.

This clonotype has a handful of counts. V gene TRBV29-1 combines with J gene TRBJ2-7, with a possible D match to TRBD2 (7 bases). V lost 7 bases and J lost 3, with 19 bases in between. CDR3 length: 14 amino acids. From germline, CDR1 is SQVTM and CDR2 ANQGSEA. This chain's CDR3 is CSAKGGGLGYEQYF. For the CDR3, the DNA is TGCAGCGCCAAGGGGGGAGGGTTGGGCTACGAGCAGTACTTC.

The chain joins TRBV27 to TRBJ2-7; no clear D gene. Germline V gives CDR1 MNHEY, CDR2 SMNVEV (reference sequence). The ends were cut back, 6 bases at V and 6 bases at J, with 24 bases in the middle. The length of the CDR3 is 16 residues. The CDR3 loop is CASSPALGDRRTEQYF. The CDR3, as DNA: TGTGCCAGCAGCCCAGCGTTAGGAGATAGGCGGACCGAGCAGTACTTC.

The chain is built from TRBV12-3 or TRBV12-4 and TRBJ2-7; 8 bases line up with TRBD2. There are 15 residues in the CDR3. V was clipped by 2 bases and J by 7 bases; unmatched bases: 10. The CDR3 DNA sequence: TGTGCCAGCAGTTTAATGAGAGCGGGAGTGGGGGAGCAGTACTTC. Amino acids: CASSLMRAGVGEQYF.